This T cell receptor (beta chain) comes out of a study of Graves' ophthalmopathy and Graves' hyperthyroidism. Amplification targeted the TCR beta CDR3 regions, with RNA transcripts as the source material. Investigators did first-round RT-PCR with HTBI primers, then second-round multiplex PCR. TCRdb used MiXCR to reprocess the multiplex PCR reads, holding one entry per CDR3 protein. The table records hundreds of thousands of distinct CDR3 sequences, around 21% of them present only once. Uncontrolled infections, other autoimmune diseases, pregnancy or lactation barred patients from enrollment. Germline assignment: CDR1 SNHLY and CDR2 FYNNEI. The CDR3 sequence is 15 residues long. The ends lost 5 bases at V and 4 bases at J; junction bases unmatched: 3. Study-level findings and limits: A model built from 13 signatures distinguished ophthalmopathy from stable hyperthyroidism with approximately 89% sensitivity and about 81% specificity. Blood also carried most expanded thyroid clonotypes exceeding 0.001 frequency.

There are many counts of this clonotype. As yet, its antigen is unknown. The sequencing sample was made of peripheral blood. The chain links TRBV2 to TRBJ2-2; 11 bases map to TRBD2. The receptor was derived from a woman aged 18 to 35 with stable Graves' hyperthyroidism. CDR3 coding DNA: TGTGCCAGCAGTTTAGCGGGAGGGCTCACCGGGGAGCTGTTTTTT. It encodes CASSLAGGLTGELFF.